These 12 T cell receptor beta chains share one sample of origin, sequenced in a study of T cell responses to AZD1222 COVID-19 vaccine. Sequencing was performed with immunoSEQ multiplex PCR; in TCRdb, only in-frame clones are kept and a portion is missing. The data contain about 150,000 clones, roughly nine tenths of them seen just once; the ten biggest clones take up 4.5% to 6.5%. The source was peripheral blood, collected on day 0 of AZD1222 vaccination. These receptors all come from an adult in good health.

The chain combines TRBV7-8 with TRBJ2-1; 7 nucleotides match TRBD2. V was pared by 1 base and J by 3 bases, with 3 bases of the junction left unmatched. Germline values: CDR1 SGHVS, CDR2 FQNEAQ. The CDR3 covers 15 residues. CDR3 amino acids: CASSLGLADYNEQFF. The CDR3 DNA sequence: TGTGCCAGCAGCTTAGGGCTAGCGGACTACAATGAGCAGTTCTTC.

The genes are TRBV6-2 or TRBV6-3 and TRBJ2-1; TRBD1 agrees at 11 bases. V was pared by 6 bases and J by 12 bases, with 13 bases of the junction left unmatched. CDR3 length: 15 residues. Germline loops: CDR1 MNHEY, CDR2 SVGEGT. The CDR3 DNA reads as TGTGCCAGCAGCCGGACAGGGGGCACGGCCGAGGGGCAGTTCTTC. This translates into CASSRTGGTAEGQFF.

This chain uses TRBV2 with TRBJ2-1; 7 bases agree with TRBD2. The CDR3 contains 13 residues. Trimming at V came to 4 bases and at J to 12 bases, leaving 9 bases not matched to a gene. Looked up from germline, CDR1 is SNHLY and CDR2 is FYNNEI. This CDR3 reads CASSGLAGTAQFF. The CDR3 coding sequence is TGTGCCAGCAGTGGGTTAGCGGGTACAGCGCAGTTCTTC.

The chain joins TRBV5-8 to TRBJ2-5; 8 nucleotides align to TRBD2. CDR1 is SGHTS, CDR2 YDEGEE, per germline. Germline trimming cut 2 bases from V and 7 bases from J; bases unmatched to any gene: 7. The CDR3 is 14 residues long. CDR3 nucleotide sequence: TGTGCCAGCAGCTTTCGGGAGGGCCTGGGGACCCAGTACTTC. This codes for CASSFREGLGTQYF.

The chain is built from TRBV7-2 and TRBJ1-1, with D possibly TRBD1 on 5 matching bases. Trimming removed 5 bases at V and 11 bases at J, with 12 bases between. This CDR3 has 11 residues. Germline values: CDR1 SGHTA, CDR2 FQGNSA. Here the CDR3 DNA reads TGTGCCAGCAGCGACAGCCTTGAGGCTTTCTTT. Its protein is CASSDSLEAFF.

J is TRBJ1-1 and V is TRBV6-5, with unresolved D. The CDR3 totals 15 residues. CDR1 is MNHEY and CDR2 is SVGAGI in the germline V gene. The germline V and J ends were trimmed by 5 bases and 7 bases, with 20 bases remaining between them. CDR3 DNA sequence: TGTGCCAGCAGTATCGACCCCCGCGTCGGGAGTGAAGCTTTCTTT. Protein product: CASSIDPRVGSEAFF.

The gene calls are TRBV3-1 (or the pseudogene TRBV3-2) and TRBJ2-2, with TRBD1 matching 8 bases. V trimming: 2 bases; J trimming: 4 bases; junction bases outside the gene matches: 3. The CDR3 length is 15 residues. The germline gives CDR1 LGHDT, CDR2 YNNKEL (reference sequence). Here the CDR3 DNA reads TGTGCCAGCAGCCAAAGACAGGGGTCCACCGGGGAGCTGTTTTTT. Translated, it gives CASSQRQGSTGELFF.

Relative to its sample, this clone is medium-sized. This chain joins TRBV6-5 and TRBJ2-1; TRBD1 is a possible D gene (5 bases). The CDR3 is 15 amino acids. V was pared by 5 bases and J by 6 bases, with 17 bases between. The germline V gene has CDR1 MNHEY and CDR2 SVGAGI. The CDR3 sequence: CASSLDSDPVNEQFF. The CDR3 region has the DNA TGTGCCAGCAGTCTTGACAGTGACCCTGTCAATGAGCAGTTCTTC.

The rearrangement uses TRBV6-5 and TRBJ1-5, with TRBD1 matching 8 bases. The length of the CDR3 is 13 residues. J lost 4 bases, V lost 10 bases, and 6 bases had no gene match. Germline CDR1 reads MNHEY; CDR2 reads SVGAGI. DNA for the CDR3: TGTGCCACCGGGAGACAGGGGAATCAGCCCCAGCATTTT. It specifies CATGRQGNQPQHF.

The rearrangement joins TRBV5-5 to TRBJ2-2; 9 bases line up with TRBD2. Germline-derived CDR1 and CDR2 are SGHKS and YYEKEE (reference sequence). The CDR3 consists of 15 residues. Germline trimming cut 0 bases from V and 9 bases from J; bases unmatched to any gene: 6. In DNA form, the CDR3 reads TGTGCCAGCAGCTTGGGGGCGACTAGCGGCTGGGAGCTGTTTTTT. This sequence encodes CASSLGATSGWELFF.

The chain employs TRBV20-1 and TRBJ2-5, with D unresolved. The CDR3 extends over 9 amino acids. The germline CDR1 and CDR2 sequences are DFQATT and SNEGSKA (reference sequence). Between the trimmed V and J ends, which lost 5 bases and 5 bases, there was a span of 3 bases. CDR3 in DNA: TGCAGTGCTTCCGAGACCCAGTACTTC. This sequence encodes CSASETQYF.

This clone showed up just once. The V gene is TRBV29-1, the J gene TRBJ1-2; D gene uncertain. Germline CDR1 and CDR2: SQVTM and ANQGSEA. V was clipped by 0 bases and J by 5 bases, with 10 bases between them. The CDR3 is made up of 13 amino acids. The CDR3, as DNA: TGCAGCGTTGAAGATGGGCGGTCATATGGCTACACCTTC. Translated: CSVEDGRSYGYTF.